One sample yielded the 10 T cell receptor beta chains listed below, sequenced in a study of neurological immune-mediated disorders. TCRdb fed the 5' RACE reads into MiXCR, producing one record per CDR3 protein. The sample consists of some 70,000 distinct CDR3 sequences, roughly 3.2% of them appearing once. The source material was PBMCs. These receptor sequences come from a man aged 35 to 55 with multiple sclerosis.

This clonotype was seen repeatedly, ten times or more. V gene TRBV20-1 combines with J gene TRBJ2-2; TRBD2 is a possible D gene (5 bases). The CDR3 is 16 amino acids. V was clipped by 0 bases and J by 6 bases, with 17 bases between them. CDR1 DFQATT and CDR2 SNEGSKA come from the germline V gene (reference sequence). Written as DNA, the CDR3 is TGCAGTGCTAGAGACGTTGCGGGTCGGCGGTCCGGGGAGCTGTTTTTT. This translates into CSARDVAGRRSGELFF.

This clonotype has at least ten counts. The CDR3 coding sequence is TGTGCCAGCAGCTTATCAGGGCTGGGGGAGACCCAGTACTTC. It yields the protein CASSLSGLGETQYF. This sequence joins TRBV7-2 and TRBJ2-5, with a possible D match to TRBD1 (5 bases). Per the germline V gene, CDR1 is SGHTA and CDR2 is FQGNSA. This CDR3 is built from 14 residues. Trimming removed 2 bases at V and 5 bases at J, with 12 bases between. Filled out from reference TRBV7-2 and TRBJ2-5, the complete variable domain reads GAGVSQSPSNKVTEKGKDVELRCDPISGHTALYWYRQSLGQGLEFLIYFQGNSAPDKSGLPSDRFSAERTGGSVSTLTIQRTQQEDSAVYLCASSLSGLGETQYFGPGTRLLVL.

Regarding this clonotype: One base away lies a much larger clone, so this may be a sequencing read error. This rearrangement joins TRBV7-2 to TRBJ2-6; D tentatively fits TRBD1 or TRBD2 (5 bases each). The CDR3 has 15 residues. Germline V gene sequence: CDR1 SGHTA, CDR2 FQGNSA. In nucleotides, the CDR3 is TGTGCCAGCAGCAAAAGGAGGCCTGGGGCCAAAGTCCTGACTTTC. Protein sequence: CASSKRRPGAKVLTF. Full variable domain (remainder filled in from reference TRBV7-2 and TRBJ2-6): GAGVSQSPSNKVTEKGKDVELRCDPISGHTALYWYRQSLGQGLEFLIYFQGNSAPDKSGLPSDRFSAERTGGSVSTLTIQRTQQEDSAVYLCASSKRRPGAKVLTFGAGSRLTVL.

This clonotype was found many times. CDR3 sequence reads: CSARGLGLNEKLFF. DNA for the CDR3: TGCAGTGCTAGAGGATTGGGTCTTAATGAAAAACTGTTTTTT. V is TRBV20-1 and J is TRBJ1-4; no reliable D call. Trimming cost V 1 base and J 4 bases, with 10 bases left between them. In germline, CDR1 is DFQATT, CDR2 SNEGSKA (reference sequence). The CDR3 covers 14 residues.

Ten or more counts support this clonotype. V usage is TRBV5-6 and J usage is TRBJ1-2; 7 nucleotides line up with TRBD1. The germline V gene encodes CDR1 SGHDT and CDR2 YYEEEE. The CDR3 spans 13 residues. Germline trimming cut 4 bases from V and 7 bases from J; bases unmatched to any gene: 7. The CDR3 sequence is CASSRDRVSGYTF. In DNA form, the CDR3 reads TGTGCCAGCAGCCGCGACAGGGTTAGTGGCTACACCTTC.

This clonotype was counted ten times or more. The CDR3 loop is CSAKQGASMVTEAFF. CDR3 coding DNA: TGCAGTGCTAAACAGGGGGCCTCGATGGTGACTGAAGCTTTCTTT. The chain recombines TRBV20-1 with TRBJ1-1; TRBD1 aligns across 9 bases. This CDR3 has 15 residues. Unmatched junction bases numbered 11, after V lost 4 bases and J lost 5 bases. Germline V gives CDR1 DFQATT, CDR2 SNEGSKA (reference sequence).

This clonotype was found many times. The chain uses TRBV6-5 and TRBJ2-2; 8 bases are shared with TRBD1. Germline lookup yields CDR1 MNHEY and CDR2 SVGAGI. This CDR3 is 19 amino acids long. V shed 3 bases and J 5 bases; nucleotides not matched to a gene: 17. For the CDR3, the DNA is TGTGCCAGCAGTTATGGTCCATACATGACAGGGGAAGGAACCGGGGAGCTGTTTTTT. Amino acid sequence: CASSYGPYMTGEGTGELFF.

This clonotype was counted many times. The rearrangement uses TRBV5-1 and TRBJ2-7; TRBD1 matches at 12 bases. Germline loops: CDR1 SGHRS, CDR2 YFSETQ. V lost 1 base and J lost 2; bases outside the gene matches: 4. The CDR3 spans 16 residues. The CDR3 sequence is CASSLRDRGLTYEQYF. The CDR3 DNA reads TGCGCCAGCAGCTTGAGGGACAGGGGGCTGACCTACGAGCAGTACTTC.

This clonotype was seen at least ten times. V usage is TRBV25-1 and J usage is TRBJ1-2; 9 bases agree with TRBD1. The CDR3 spans 14 residues. Germline CDR1 MGHDK, CDR2 SYGVNS. V gave up 3 bases and J gave up 7 bases; unmatched junction bases: 6. CDR3 DNA sequence: TGTGCCAGCAGTGATCCCGGGACAGGGATTGGCTACACCTTC. Protein product: CASSDPGTGIGYTF.

This clonotype was seen many times. The J gene is TRBJ2-1, the V gene TRBV5-1, with 13 bases that match TRBD2. CDR3 length equals 19 residues. Germline CDR1 reads SGHRS; CDR2 reads YFSETQ. Trimming took 3 bases from V and 1 from J; bases not matched to a gene: 10. DNA of the CDR3: TGCGCCAGCAGCTCTTCAGGACTAGCGGGGGCCCTTTCCTACAATGAGCAGTTCTTC. Translating gives CASSSSGLAGALSYNEQFF.